One and the same sample provided the 10 T cell receptor beta chains below, sequenced in a study of regulatory T cells in long-lasting Graves disease. The time point denotes: persistent/refractory GD, antithyroid drugs over 5 years with positive TRAb. RNA extracted from PBMCs served as the sequencing template. Building the TCR beta libraries relied on iRepertoire HTBI primers, and CDR3 regions underwent Arm-PCR. TCRdb redid the calling of the multiplex PCR reads with MiXCR, one entry per CDR3 protein. The repertoire has approximately 400,000 distinct CDR3 sequences, roughly 24% of them found once; the top ten carry around 30%. The specimen comprised peripheral blood mononuclear cells (PBMCs), sampled when the disease was refractory, from a patient treated with antithyroid drugs. The receptors here all came from a woman aged 35 to 49 with Graves disease.

The V gene is TRBV3-1, the J gene TRBJ2-7; TRBD2 agrees at 16 bases. With V trimmed by 1 base and J by 4 bases, 7 bases remained unmatched. This CDR3 comprises 18 residues. Germline lookup yields CDR1 LGHDT and CDR2 YNNKEL (reference sequence). The CDR3 reads CASSQVPGLAGGPYEQYF. The DNA for the CDR3 is TGTGCCAGCAGCCAAGTTCCGGGACTAGCGGGAGGGCCGTACGAGCAGTACTTC.

With respect to this clonotype: This sequence may be a read error, since a much larger clone differs from it by one base. The V and J genes are TRBV12-3 or TRBV12-4 and TRBJ1-1; D unclear. CDR3 size: 13 residues. CDR3 in amino acids: CAGSLIMNTEAFF. In DNA form, the CDR3 reads TGTGCCGGCAGTTTGATCATGAACACTGAAGCTTTCTTT.

A remark on this clonotype: A much more abundant neighbour one base away suggests this may be a read error. The chain links TRBV29-1 to TRBJ2-7, with D perhaps matching TRBD1 (5 bases). The CDR3 contains 13 residues. Trimming left V 5 bases short and J 3 bases short, with 14 bases between. Germline V gene lookup returns CDR1 SQVTM and CDR2 ANQGSEA. The CDR3 loop is CSVQPDSHYEQYF. The CDR3 DNA sequence: TGCAGCGTTCAGCCAGACAGTCACTACGAGCAGTACTTC.

This clonotype has at least ten counts. This chain connects TRBV11-2 to TRBJ2-5; TRBD2 aligns across 13 bases. This CDR3 has 15 amino acids. The V gene end was trimmed by 7 bases and the J gene end by 5 bases; junction bases not matched to a gene: 7. Germline CDR1 and CDR2: SGHAT and FQNNGV. The CDR3 DNA reads TGTGCCAGCAATGCGGGGACTAGCGGGACTGAGACCCAGTACTTC. Translated: CASNAGTSGTETQYF.

The chain joins TRBV28 to TRBJ1-2, with 8 bases that match TRBD1. CDR1 and CDR2 (germline): MDHEN, SYDVKM. Trimming at V came to 10 bases and at J to 8 bases, leaving 3 bases not matched to a gene. The CDR3 runs 10 residues. CDR3 sequence reads: CATGGWGYTF. The CDR3 DNA reads TGTGCCACAGGGGGCTGGGGCTACACCTTC.

This clonotype was counted only a few times. The CDR3 is CASSLLAGGFFTNTGELFF. The CDR3 nucleotides read TGTGCCAGCAGCTTACTGGCGGGAGGGTTTTTCACGAACACCGGGGAGCTGTTTTTT. The chain employs TRBV11-2 and TRBJ2-2; 9 bases agree with TRBD2. The V gene end was trimmed by 2 bases and the J gene end by 0 bases; junction bases not matched to a gene: 10. Germline CDR1 SGHAT, CDR2 FQNNGV. The CDR3 is made up of 19 amino acids.

This clonotype was observed at least ten times. The J gene is TRBJ1-1, the V gene TRBV27, with D unclear. Germline V gene lookup returns CDR1 MNHEY and CDR2 SMNVEV (reference sequence). Between the trimmed V and J ends, which lost 3 bases and 6 bases, there was a span of 17 bases. The length of the CDR3 is 15 residues. CDR3 bases: TGTGCCAGCAGTTTGAGCGTGGTAACAATCGCTGAAGCTTTCTTT. Translation gives CASSLSVVTIAEAFF.

In this sample, this clonotype turned up many times. This chain's CDR3 is CASSTLTGIQPQHF. DNA for the CDR3: TGTGCCAGCAGCACATTGACAGGGATTCAGCCCCAGCATTTT. V and J are TRBV28 and TRBJ1-5; 7 bases agree with TRBD1. The length of the CDR3 is 14 residues. Germline CDR1 reads MDHEN; CDR2 reads SYDVKM. J gave up 6 bases and V 6 bases, and 8 bases lay outside the gene matches.

In its sample, this clonotype was seen many times. CDR3 nucleotide sequence: TGTGCCAGCAGTGTAGTCTTCTACGAGCAGTACTTC. It translates to CASSVVFYEQYF. The V and J genes are TRBV2 and TRBJ2-7; D not resolved. Germline CDR1 and CDR2: SNHLY and FYNNEI. Between the trimmed V and J ends, which lost 4 bases and 3 bases, there was a span of 7 bases. The CDR3 consists of 12 residues.

This clonotype was seen only a few times. V is TRBV19 and J is TRBJ2-4, with 8 bases identical to TRBD1. CDR3 length: 16 residues. V shed 5 bases and J 2 bases; nucleotides not matched to a gene: 8. Germline V gene sequence: CDR1 LNHDA, CDR2 SQIVND (reference sequence). In nucleotides, the CDR3 is TGTGCCAGTAGTCCGACAGGGGTTTCGTCCAAAAACATTCAGTACTTC. It yields the protein CASSPTGVSSKNIQYF.